This TCR beta chain was captured in a study of blood T cell repertoires in COVID-19. Repertoires were generated with immunoSEQ multiplex PCR, while TCRdb's copy carries only in-frame clones and drops some. This repertoire shows 170,000 or so clones, about four fifths found once; its top ten account for roughly 6.8%. This CDR3 contains 17 residues. The germline V gene has CDR1 KGHSH and CDR2 LQKENI. The trim removed 3 bases at V and 9 bases at J, leaving 15 bases unmatched. This receptor was obtained from a man aged 70-80 years with active or convalescent COVID-19. The sequenced sample was peripheral blood. V and J are TRBV18 and TRBJ2-1; 9 positions match TRBD2. As DNA, the CDR3 is TGTGCCAGCTCACCGATCTTTATGACTAGCGGTTTACTTGAGCAGTTCTTC. It yields the protein CASSPIFMTSGLLEQFF.